This T cell receptor (beta chain) emerged from a study of cytomegalovirus exposure and HLA in healthy donors. Findings of the study overall: Presence/absence analyses supposed approximately even sequencing depth among donors. Solely CMV serostatus was available to characterize immune exposure. An ancestry cluster, one associated with Asian ancestry, reportedly showed fewer N-insertions than the roughly 610-donor mean in a later analysis. Data from an earlier analysis indicated that most TCR beta V segments were productive either about 87% or about 30% of the time.

Turning to this clone: The target antigen is unknown.

PCR primers comprised 60 Vbeta and 13 Jbeta primers. Profiled with immunoSEQ multiplex PCR; TCRdb holds only in-frame clones, not every one. The sample has some 70,000 clones; the top ten hold approximately 0.81%. This CDR3 comprises 14 residues. The J segment lost 2 bases and the V segment lost 6 bases, leaving 5 bases of the junction unmatched. The germline V gene has CDR1 MNHEY and CDR2 SVGAGI. The chain couples TRBV6-5 to TRBJ2-3; 7 positions agree with TRBD2. This clonotype originated in a boy younger than 18 in good health and CMV-seronegative. The sequenced material came from PBMCs. The CDR3 here is CASRKRLATDTQYF. The DNA for the CDR3 is TGTGCCAGCAGAAAAAGACTAGCCACAGATACGCAGTATTTT.